This TCR beta chain is drawn from a study of blood T cell repertoires in COVID-19. Study background: PBMCs, B-cell-depleted T cells, or T cells provided the cDNA or gDNA that made up the material.

The repertoire was sequenced with immunoSEQ multiplex PCR; TCRdb's copy has only in-frame clones and lacks some. Of tens of thousands of clones listed, 77% are singletons. The CDR3 has 14 amino acids. CDR1 MNHEY and CDR2 SVGAGI come from the germline V gene. Trimming took off 7 bases at V and 1 base at J, with 13 bases between the two ends. The rearrangement uses TRBV6-5 and TRBJ1-1; no clear D. The sample consisted of peripheral blood. The source is a man aged 65-85 years with COVID-19, enrolled during active disease. CDR3: CASNPPSGNTEAFF. The CDR3 DNA sequence: TGTGCCAGCAATCCGCCGAGTGGGAACACTGAAGCTTTCTTT.